This TCR beta chain originates from a study of T cells in localized non-small cell lung cancer. General study results and limits: Among the tissues sampled, uninvolved adjacent lung had the highest T cell clonality, above tumor. As only one tumor region underwent sequencing, heterogeneity remains possible. Adjacent lung exhibited a median of approximately 59 among the 100 most abundant tumor clones.

Repertoires were generated with immunoSEQ multiplex PCR, while TCRdb's copy carries only in-frame clones and drops some. The sample has approximately 81,000 clones; more than 75% are singletons. The germline V and J ends were trimmed by 4 bases and 8 bases, with 11 bases remaining between them. This CDR3 comprises 12 residues. The germline V gene encodes CDR1 MNHEY and CDR2 SMNVEV (reference sequence). A remark on this clone: Antigen: not known.

V and J are TRBV27 and TRBJ1-2, with a possible D match to TRBD1 (6 bases). Sequenced here: peripheral blood, sampled before any cancer treatment. This clonotype was sampled from a woman aged 35 to 75 with stage I squamous cell lung carcinoma. The CDR3 loop is CASSSAGEGYTF. For the CDR3, the DNA is TGTGCCAGCAGTTCGGCAGGGGAAGGCTACACCTTC.